Below are 21 T cell receptor beta chains sequenced from a single sample in a study of CD8 T cells in Susac syndrome. Random hexamers were used to reverse transcribe roughly 0.45 to 1 ug of RNA. MiXCR, applied by TCRdb to the immunoSEQ multiplex PCR reads, yields one record per CDR3 protein. The top ten hold around 0.1% of the sample, which has roughly 200,000 distinct CDR3 sequences, around 94% seen once. Sequenced: CD4+ T cells from PBMCs. Source of these receptors: a human donor with Susac syndrome.

The J gene is TRBJ2-5, the V gene TRBV20-1; 14 nucleotides agree with TRBD2. CDR3 size: 15 residues. The V segment lost 3 bases and the J segment 7 bases; nucleotides outside the gene matches: 7. CDR1 and CDR2 (germline): DFQATT, SNEGSKA (reference sequence). In nucleotides, the CDR3 is TGCAGTGCTAGGGGGGGACTAGCGGGAGTGAGGACCCAGTACTTC. Its translation is CSARGGLAGVRTQYF.

This sequence joins TRBV30 and TRBJ2-1; 11 nucleotides align to TRBD2. CDR3 size: 15 residues. Germline V gene data show CDR1 as GTSNPN and CDR2 as SVGIG (reference sequence). The ends lost 5 bases at V and 10 bases at J; junction bases unmatched: 13. In nucleotides, the CDR3 is TGTGCCTGGCTGGGAAGACTAGCGGGGCGTCGGGAGCAGTTCTTC. Translation: CAWLGRLAGRREQFF.

In this sample, this clonotype turned up once. J is TRBJ1-6 and V is TRBV30; D is perhaps TRBD1 (5 bases). The CDR3 consists of 16 residues. Germline CDR1 GTSNPN, CDR2 SVGIG (reference sequence). Trimming left V 4 bases short and J 8 bases short, with 21 bases between. CDR3 in DNA: TGTGCCTGGAACCCGGGGCTAATCCGGACTTATTCACCCCTCCACTTT. Its translation: CAWNPGLIRTYSPLHF. The variable domain in full, completed from reference TRBV30 and TRBJ1-6, reads SQTIHQWPATLVQPVGSPLSLECTVEGTSNPNLYWYRQAAGRGLQLLFYSVGIGQISSEVPQNLSASRPQDRQFILSSKKLLLSDSGFYLCAWNPGLIRTYSPLHFGNGTRLTVT.

The chain couples TRBV2 to TRBJ2-5, with D possibly matching TRBD1 (6 bases). CDR1 is SNHLY, CDR2 FYNNEI, per germline. Trimming stripped 1 base from V and 1 base from J, with 10 bases between. The length of the CDR3 is 15 residues. CDR3 coding DNA: TGTGCCAGCAGTGAAGAGGGGGACGGCCAAGAGACCCAGTACTTC. Translated, it gives CASSEEGDGQETQYF.

The V call is TRBV6-5, the J call TRBJ2-1; 8 nucleotides match TRBD2. Germline V lookup: CDR1 MNHEY, CDR2 SVGAGI. CDR3 length equals 13 residues. Losses at the gene ends were 7 bases for V and 6 bases for J; bases not matched to a gene: 5. The CDR3 coding sequence is TGTGCCAGCACCGCCGGGGGGGGCAATGAGCAGTTCTTC. It encodes CASTAGGGNEQFF.

The chain employs TRBV28 and TRBJ2-1; 7 positions agree with TRBD1. CDR3 length: 13 amino acids. Germline V gives CDR1 MDHEN, CDR2 SYDVKM. Trimming took 6 bases from V and 2 from J; bases not matched to a gene: 1. CDR3 protein: CASRGQPYNEQFF. The CDR3 bases are TGTGCCAGCAGGGGACAGCCCTACAATGAGCAGTTCTTC.

The chain employs TRBV6-5 and TRBJ2-2, with D possibly being TRBD1 (6 bases). The CDR3 is 14 residues long. Germline-derived CDR1 and CDR2 are MNHEY and SVGAGI. Trimming shortened V by 7 bases and J by 1 base, and 10 bases separated the two germline ends. The CDR3 sequence: CASNPDRNTGELFF. CDR3 nucleotides: TGTGCCAGCAACCCGGACAGGAACACCGGGGAGCTGTTTTTT.

This chain's CDR3 is CAITEGGENTGELFF. The CDR3, as DNA: TGTGCCATCACCGAGGGGGGAGAAAACACCGGGGAGCTGTTTTTT. The V call is TRBV10-3, the J call TRBJ2-2; D might be TRBD1 or TRBD2, each matching 6 bases. CDR1 ENHRY and CDR2 SYGVKD come from the germline V gene. This CDR3 is built from 15 residues. Trimming cost V 7 bases and J 2 bases, with 14 bases left between them.

This clonotype came up once. V gene TRBV21-1 combines with J gene TRBJ2-7. TRBV21-1 represents a pseudogene. This CDR3 comprises 12 residues. The CDR3 is CASSKDEDEQYF. The CDR3 DNA sequence: TGTGCCAGCAGCAAAGATGAGGACGAGCAGTACTTC.

J is TRBJ2-1 and V is TRBV20-1; TRBD2 might be the D (6 bases). The V end lost 1 base, the J end lost 3 bases, and 13 bases lay between the germline ends. The germline gives CDR1 DFQATT, CDR2 SNEGSKA (reference sequence). This CDR3 has 15 amino acids. CDR3 nucleotide sequence: TGCAGTGCTAGAGGGGGACTCGGGGTCTACAATGAGCAGTTCTTC. This sequence encodes CSARGGLGVYNEQFF.

The CDR3 nucleotides are TGCAGTGCTAGAGACCCAGACAATGAGCAGTTCTTC. This encodes CSARDPDNEQFF. This chain joins TRBV20-1 and TRBJ2-1, with unresolved D. CDR1 is DFQATT and CDR2 is SNEGSKA in the germline V gene (reference sequence). Trimming took off 0 bases at V and 5 bases at J, with 5 bases between the two ends. The CDR3 sequence is 12 residues long.

The chain carries TRBV5-1 and TRBJ2-7; perhaps TRBD1 as D (6 bases). CDR1 is SGHRS and CDR2 is YFSETQ in the germline V gene. Trimming left V 0 bases short and J 4 bases short, with 14 bases between. CDR3 size: 15 residues. CDR3 sequence (DNA): TGCGCCAGCAGCTTGGGACAGGCGAACTTGTACGAGCAGTACTTC. Translating gives CASSLGQANLYEQYF.

The genes are TRBV18 and TRBJ2-7; perhaps TRBD2 as D (7 bases). The germline V and J ends were trimmed by 0 bases and 0 bases, with 15 bases remaining between them. This CDR3 spans 17 amino acids. Germline CDR1 KGHSH, CDR2 LQKENI. CDR3 region: CASSPPQGQRGSYEQYF. The CDR3, as DNA: TGTGCCAGCTCACCACCGCAAGGACAGCGGGGCTCCTACGAGCAGTACTTC.

In DNA, the CDR3 is TGCAGTGCTAGGGCGGGCCCCCGCTTCTTCTCCTACGAGCAGTACTTC. This sequence encodes CSARAGPRFFSYEQYF. The chain combines TRBV20-1 with TRBJ2-7; D perhaps matches TRBD2 (5 bases). The V end was cut by 3 bases, the J end by 0 bases, with 18 bases between. Germline CDR1 is DFQATT and CDR2 is SNEGSKA (reference sequence). This CDR3 is 16 amino acids long.

This clonotype was seen a single time. The chain carries TRBV20-1 and TRBJ1-2, with a possible D match to TRBD1 (6 bases). The germline V gene encodes CDR1 DFQATT and CDR2 SNEGSKA (reference sequence). Trimming left V 1 base short and J 0 bases short, with 15 bases between. The CDR3 runs to 16 residues. The CDR3 protein is CSARAQTGETNYGYTF. The CDR3 region has the DNA TGCAGTGCTAGAGCCCAGACAGGAGAGACTAACTATGGCTACACCTTC.

This chain joins TRBV12-3 or TRBV12-4 and TRBJ2-7; tentatively, D is TRBD1 or TRBD2 (6 bases each). V lost 5 bases, J lost 5 bases, and 19 bases lay in between. This CDR3 is 15 amino acids long. This CDR3 reads CASSGRGTADHEQYF. The CDR3 DNA is TGTGCCAGCAGTGGAAGGGGGACTGCGGACCACGAGCAGTACTTC.

The chain couples TRBV20-1 to TRBJ1-1; 10 bases line up with TRBD1. Germline CDR1 DFQATT, CDR2 SNEGSKA (reference sequence). J lost 8 bases, V lost 6 bases, and 6 bases had no gene match. This CDR3 has 12 residues. The CDR3 region has the DNA TGCAGTGCGGACGACAGGGGGCAGGAAGCTTTCTTT. Its translation is CSADDRGQEAFF.

The chain joins TRBV5-6 to TRBJ2-3, with unresolved D. The V end was cut by 3 bases, the J end by 6 bases, with 11 bases between. Germline values: CDR1 SGHDT, CDR2 YYEEEE. The CDR3 is 13 residues long. CDR3 residues: CASSYTTRDTQYF. CDR3 nucleotides: TGTGCCAGCAGCTACACGACACGGGATACGCAGTATTTT.

The table lists this clonotype with a count of one. The DNA of the CDR3 is TGTGCCACCAGTGATTTGAGAGATACGCAGTATTTT. It codes for CATSDLRDTQYF. This chain connects TRBV24-1 to TRBJ2-3; D is uncertain. The CDR3 length is 12 residues. Germline V gives CDR1 KGHDR, CDR2 SFDVKD. Trimming pared 0 bases from V and 5 bases from J, leaving 2 bases between.

This sequence joins TRBV29-1 and TRBJ2-7, with TRBD2 matching 11 bases. The length of the CDR3 is 15 residues. The germline V gene has CDR1 SQVTM and CDR2 ANQGSEA. The ends lost 6 bases at V and 1 base at J; junction bases unmatched: 8. In nucleotides, the CDR3 is TGCAGCGTGGCGTCCCGACTAGCGGGATCCTACGAGCAGTACTTC. This gives the protein CSVASRLAGSYEQYF.

The chain is built from TRBV29-1 and TRBJ2-1; 8 bases line up with TRBD2. CDR1 and CDR2 (germline): SQVTM, ANQGSEA. J lost 9 bases, V lost 4 bases, and 11 bases had no gene match. CDR3 length: 14 residues. The CDR3 reads CSVVGGGTWGEQFF. The DNA of the CDR3 is TGCAGCGTTGTCGGCGGGGGGACTTGGGGTGAGCAGTTCTTC.